Below, 3 T cell receptor beta chains from the same sample are listed, as sequenced in a study of shared clonotypes between healthy human individuals. Measured with immunoSEQ multiplex PCR; TCRdb has only the in-frame clones, and not every one. Of around 1.6 million clones in the sample, nearly 99% were seen once. Sequencing was carried out using naive CD4+ T cells sorted from blood. Subset: CD45RA+ positively selected. The receptors come from a man aged 25-45 years in good health.

This clone occurred once. The chain carries TRBV18 and TRBJ1-5; weak D call: TRBD1 (5 bases). V was clipped by 6 bases and J by 5 bases, with 11 bases between them. The CDR3 has 13 residues. Per the germline V gene, CDR1 is KGHSH and CDR2 is LQKENI. The CDR3 nucleotides read TGTGCCAGCTCGGGGGACGGAGATCAGCCCCAGCATTTT. It encodes CASSGDGDQPQHF.

The genes are TRBV7-9 and TRBJ1-5; no definite D call. V shed 5 bases and J shed 3 bases, with 14 bases lying between them. The germline V gene has CDR1 SEHNR and CDR2 FQNEAQ (reference sequence). CDR3 length: 15 amino acids. The CDR3 region is CASSQAIGHNQPQHF. The CDR3 region has the DNA TGTGCCAGCAGCCAAGCGATAGGTCACAATCAGCCCCAGCATTTT.

This clone was recorded only once. The chain has TRBV6-6 and TRBJ2-1; the D is unclear. Germline assignment: CDR1 MNHNY and CDR2 SVGAGI (reference sequence). This CDR3 contains 14 residues. V was shortened by 8 bases and J by 3 bases, with 14 bases between the two germline ends. CDR3 region: CASVKGQNYNEQFF. The CDR3 coding sequence is TGTGCCAGCGTTAAGGGCCAGAACTACAATGAGCAGTTCTTC.